This T cell receptor (beta chain) stems from a study of OX40 agonist ivuxolimab in advanced cancers. About the research overall: Roughly two fifths of patients had received prior checkpoint inhibitor therapy. Partial responses occurred in Three dose-escalation patients, one with hepatocellular carcinoma and two with cutaneous melanoma. Study findings and constraints: There was clonal expansion of CD4+ and CD8+ blood T cells by week 6 at 0.1 to 3.0 mg/kg. Average numbers of expanded clones were greater in CD8+ T cells than in CD4+.

Sequenced by immunoSEQ multiplex PCR; TCRdb stores in-frame clones only, minus some. This sample has roughly 50,000 clones, with 89% found just once. For this clone: Its antigen is not known.

This TCR was sampled from an adult with an advanced solid tumor such as melanoma, head and neck, liver or kidney cancer. The sample was CD4+ or CD8+ T cells sorted from blood, taken in a trial of the OX40 agonist ivuxolimab.

The CDR3 DNA is TGTGCCAGCAGCTTACTAGCTCCCTATGAGCAGTTCTTC. It yields the protein CASSLLAPYEQFF. The V and J genes are TRBV7-3 and TRBJ2-1, with a possible D match to TRBD2 (5 bases). From germline, CDR1 is SGHTA and CDR2 FQGTGA. Trimming shortened V by 2 bases and J by 8 bases, and 10 bases separated the two germline ends. This CDR3 has 13 residues.